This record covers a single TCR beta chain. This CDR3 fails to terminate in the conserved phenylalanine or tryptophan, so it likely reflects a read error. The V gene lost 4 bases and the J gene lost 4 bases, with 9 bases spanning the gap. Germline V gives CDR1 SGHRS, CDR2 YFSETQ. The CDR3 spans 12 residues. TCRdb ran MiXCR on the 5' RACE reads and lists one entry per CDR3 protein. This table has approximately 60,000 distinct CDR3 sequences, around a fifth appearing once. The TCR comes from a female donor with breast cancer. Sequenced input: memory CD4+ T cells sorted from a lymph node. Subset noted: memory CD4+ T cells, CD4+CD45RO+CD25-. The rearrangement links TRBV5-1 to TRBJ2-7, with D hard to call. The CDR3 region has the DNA TGCGCCAGCAGCAGGGATTTATACGAGCAGTACTCC. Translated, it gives CASSRDLYEQYS.